This T cell receptor beta chain was documented in a study of T cell responses to AZD1222 COVID-19 vaccine. General study findings and limits: Clonal diversity was possibly underestimated, and white British individuals and females predominated among donors.

TCRdb's copy holds only in-frame clones and misses some; the assay was immunoSEQ multiplex PCR. The sample includes some 99,000 clones, approximately 88% of them seen just once. On this clone: Its antigen is not identified.

Germline V gives CDR1 KGHSH, CDR2 LQKENI. Trimming took 0 bases from V and 7 from J, leaving 12 bases between them. The CDR3 runs 15 residues. Some second doses came at about 4 weeks and others at about 12 weeks; these were pooled. The J gene is TRBJ1-4, the V gene TRBV18; D remains ambiguous. Sequencing used peripheral blood, obtained 28 days after the second AZD1222 dose. The clonotype originates from an adult who received the AZD1222 COVID-19 vaccine. CDR3 protein: CASSPPSRPGEKLFF. CDR3 DNA sequence: TGTGCCAGCTCACCACCGAGTAGGCCAGGTGAAAAACTGTTTTTT.